Presented here are 10 T cell receptor beta chains from one specimen sequenced in a study of shared clonotypes between healthy human individuals (TCRdb year 2020). The library was produced with the immunoSEQ multiplex PCR assay. In TCRdb, the immuneACCESS table is reduced to in-frame sequences with V and J assigned. These tables do not hold every clone; where another copy was compared, an unresolved V gene accounts for under half, and the others remain unexplained. For this sample there are around 2.3 million clones; roughly 95% appear just once. The top ten clones comprise around 0.13% of the sample. The sample taken for sequencing was naive CD4+ T cells sorted from blood. Per the publication, the cell subset or site label means: CD45RA+ positively selected. The source is a man aged 18 to 35 in good health.

This chain connects TRBV28 to TRBJ2-7; the D gene could be TRBD1 or TRBD2 (5 bases each). V gave up 6 bases and J gave up 3 bases, with 12 bases separating them. In germline, CDR1 is MDHEN, CDR2 SYDVKM. The CDR3 loop spans 13 amino acids. The CDR3 nucleotides are TGTGCCAGCAGCGGGGCGTGGAACTACGAGCAGTACTTC. Encoded protein: CASSGAWNYEQYF.

This sequence joins TRBV28 and TRBJ1-2; 7 nucleotides align to TRBD1. Germline V gene sequence: CDR1 MDHEN, CDR2 SYDVKM. Trimming at V came to 3 bases and at J to 7 bases, leaving 5 bases not matched to a gene. The CDR3 is made up of 13 amino acids. The CDR3 is CASSLWQGGGYTF. The CDR3 nucleotides are TGTGCCAGCAGTTTGTGGCAGGGGGGTGGCTACACCTTC.

The genes are TRBV27 and TRBJ1-1, with D unresolved. Germline lookup yields CDR1 MNHEY and CDR2 SMNVEV (reference sequence). V was cut by 5 bases and J by 4 bases, with 14 bases left in between. CDR3 length: 14 residues. This CDR3 is CASSTGQKSTEAFF. The CDR3 DNA sequence: TGTGCCAGCAGTACCGGGCAAAAGAGCACTGAAGCTTTCTTT.

This chain's CDR3 is CASTGGAGNTIYF. For the CDR3, the DNA is TGTGCCAGCACCGGGGGGGCTGGAAACACCATATATTTT. The chain has TRBV2 and TRBJ1-3; TRBD1 is a possible D gene (5 bases). There are 13 residues in the CDR3. Trimming removed 7 bases at V and 2 bases at J, with 9 bases between. Germline CDR1 is SNHLY and CDR2 is FYNNEI. Full variable domain (outside the CDR3, taken from reference TRBV2 and TRBJ1-3): EPEVTQTPSHQVTQMGQEVILRCVPISNHLYFYWYRQILGQKVEFLVSFYNNEISEKSEIFDDQFSVERPDGSNFTLKIRSTKLEDSAMYFCASTGGAGNTIYFGEGSWLTVV.

In DNA form, the CDR3 reads TGTGCCAGCAGTAGGGAAGGCACTGAAGCTTTCTTT. As protein: CASSREGTEAFF. The chain uses TRBV6-1 and TRBJ1-1; D call uncertain. The CDR3 length is 12 residues. The ends were cut back, 5 bases at V and 4 bases at J, with 8 bases in the middle. Germline CDR1 and CDR2: MNHNS and SASEGT.

This sequence joins TRBV6-5 and TRBJ2-1; 7 nucleotides match TRBD2. Germline trimming cut 2 bases from V and 1 base from J; bases unmatched to any gene: 2. The CDR3 extends over 15 amino acids. The germline V gene has CDR1 MNHEY and CDR2 SVGAGI. CDR3 loop: CASSYPGGSYNEQFF. The CDR3 bases are TGTGCCAGCAGTTACCCGGGGGGTTCCTACAATGAGCAGTTCTTC.

The CDR3 protein is CASSLEGRGYDQPQHF. CDR3 DNA: TGTGCCAGCAGCTTGGAGGGCAGGGGGTACGATCAGCCCCAGCATTTT. This chain links TRBV5-6 with TRBJ1-5; 7 bases agree with TRBD1. CDR3 length equals 16 residues. Trimming took 0 bases from V and 5 from J; bases not matched to a gene: 8. CDR1 and CDR2 (germline): SGHDT, YYEEEE.

This sequence joins TRBV27 and TRBJ2-7; D could derive from TRBD1 or TRBD2 (5 bases each). There are 12 residues in the CDR3. V lost 8 bases and J lost 3, with 11 bases in between. Germline values: CDR1 MNHEY, CDR2 SMNVEV (reference sequence). The CDR3 loop is CASPRAGYEQYF. The DNA for the CDR3 is TGTGCCAGCCCCAGGGCGGGCTACGAGCAGTACTTC.

A remark on this clone: Other DNA variants within this sample encode the same CDR3. The chain employs TRBV7-9 and TRBJ2-7; D call uncertain. V gave up 4 bases and J gave up 1 base, with 8 bases separating them. This CDR3 contains 13 residues. The germline CDR1 and CDR2 sequences are SEHNR and FQNEAQ (reference sequence). DNA of the CDR3: TGTGCCAGCAGCTCTTCTGTTTCCTACGAGCAGTACTTC. Its translation is CASSSSVSYEQYF.

V and J are TRBV7-8 and TRBJ2-1; 11 nucleotides align to TRBD2. This CDR3 is 16 amino acids long. CDR1 is SGHVS, CDR2 FQNEAQ, per germline. With 5 bases clipped from V and 4 bases from J, the junction kept 7 bases outside the gene matches. DNA for the CDR3: TGTGCCAGCAGCGGGGGGACTAGCGGCGTATACAATGAGCAGTTCTTC. Protein product: CASSGGTSGVYNEQFF.